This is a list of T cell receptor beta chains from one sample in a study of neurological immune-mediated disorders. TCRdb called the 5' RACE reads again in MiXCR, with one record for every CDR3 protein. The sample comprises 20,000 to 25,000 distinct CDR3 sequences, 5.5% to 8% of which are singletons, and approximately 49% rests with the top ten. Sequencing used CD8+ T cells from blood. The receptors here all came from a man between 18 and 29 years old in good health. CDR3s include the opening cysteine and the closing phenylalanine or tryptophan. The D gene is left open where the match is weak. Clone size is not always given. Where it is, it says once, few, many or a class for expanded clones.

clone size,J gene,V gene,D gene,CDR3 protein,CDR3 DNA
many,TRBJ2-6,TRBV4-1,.,CASRLVDPGANVLTF,TGCGCCAGCCGCCTAGTTGATCCTGGGGCCAACGTCCTGACTTTC
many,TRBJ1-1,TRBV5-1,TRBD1,CASSLDRGPEAFF,TGCGCCAGCAGCTTGGACAGGGGGCCTGAAGCTTTCTTT
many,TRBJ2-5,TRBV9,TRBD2,CASSLDWGGETQYF,TGTGCCAGCAGCCTGGACTGGGGGGGAGAGACCCAGTACTTC
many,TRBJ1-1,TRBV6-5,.,CASSAAFRTEAFF,TGTGCCAGCAGTGCAGCCTTCAGAACTGAAGCTTTCTTT
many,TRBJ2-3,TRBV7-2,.,CASSLEGSSLTDTQYF,TGTGCCAGCAGCTTAGAGGGGTCCTCCCTCACAGATACGCAGTATTTT
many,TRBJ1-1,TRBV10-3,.,CAISAADGYSEAFF,TGTGCCATCAGTGCTGCAGACGGATACAGTGAAGCTTTCTTT
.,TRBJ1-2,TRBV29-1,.,CSVEGGLQGYTF,TGCAGCGTCGAGGGGGGTCTGCAGGGCTACACCTTC
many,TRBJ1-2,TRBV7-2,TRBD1,CASSKRTGNLSPMYYGYTF,TGTGCCAGCAGCAAAAGGACAGGGAACCTCTCCCCAATGTACTATGGCTACACCTTC
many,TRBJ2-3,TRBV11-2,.,CASSLGDGRAADTQYF,TGTGCCAGCAGCTTAGGGGATGGCAGGGCGGCAGATACGCAGTATTTT
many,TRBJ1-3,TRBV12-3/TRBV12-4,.,CASSLGPSGNTIYF,TGTGCCAGCAGCCTTGGCCCCTCTGGAAACACCATATATTTT
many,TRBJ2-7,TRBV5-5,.,CASSFSNRQTLYEQYF,TGTGCCAGCAGCTTTTCGAACCGACAAACGCTCTACGAGCAGTACTTC
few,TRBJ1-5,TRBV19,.,CASSNREYSNQPQHF,TGTGCCAGTAGCAACCGGGAGTATAGCAATCAGCCCCAGCATTTT
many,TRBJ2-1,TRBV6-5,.,CASSPLPRWTGNEQFF,TGTGCCAGCAGTCCCCTCCCACGCTGGACCGGCAATGAGCAGTTCTTC
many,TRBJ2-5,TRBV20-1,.,CSAPYARTGLKTQYF,TGCAGTGCCCCTTATGCCCGGACGGGGCTGAAGACCCAGTACTTC
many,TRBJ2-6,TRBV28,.,CASTSPWAGANVLTF,TGTGCCAGCACCTCCCCCTGGGCTGGGGCCAACGTCCTGACTTTC
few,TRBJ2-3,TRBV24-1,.,CATKGASTDTQYF,TGTGCCACCAAAGGGGCCAGCACAGATACGCAGTATTTT
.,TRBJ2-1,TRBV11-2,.,CASSLARDYNEQFF,TGTGCCAGCAGCTTAGCTCGGGACTACAATGAGCAGTTCTTC
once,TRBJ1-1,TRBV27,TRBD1,CATRQGFNTEAFF,TGTGCCACACGACAGGGATTTAACACTGAAGCTTTCTTT
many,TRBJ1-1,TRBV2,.,CASSVRSSWESTEAFF,TGTGCCAGCAGCGTACGCTCCTCCTGGGAGAGCACTGAAGCTTTCTTT
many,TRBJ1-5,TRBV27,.,CASSHKGDQPQHF,TGTGCCAGCAGTCATAAGGGGGATCAGCCCCAGCATTTT
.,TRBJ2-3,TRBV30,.,CACTGLNTDTQYF,TGTGCCTGCACGGGACTTAACACAGATACGCAGTATTTT
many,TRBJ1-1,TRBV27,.,CASSWGGDITEAFF,TGTGCCAGCAGTTGGGGTGGGGATATTACTGAAGCTTTCTTT
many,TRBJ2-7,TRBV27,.,CASSLVAGEQYF,TGTGCCAGCAGTTTAGTTGCCGGAGAGCAGTACTTC
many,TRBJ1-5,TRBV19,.,CASSIDRGGDQPQHF,TGTGCCAGTAGTATAGATCGGGGAGGCGATCAGCCCCAGCATTTT
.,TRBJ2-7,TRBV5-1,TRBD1,CDSSLGQVPYEQYF,TGCGACAGCAGCTTGGGACAGGTGCCCTACGAGCAGTACTTC
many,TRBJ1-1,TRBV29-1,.,CSAVGQNTEAFF,TGCAGCGCCGTGGGACAGAACACTGAAGCTTTCTTT